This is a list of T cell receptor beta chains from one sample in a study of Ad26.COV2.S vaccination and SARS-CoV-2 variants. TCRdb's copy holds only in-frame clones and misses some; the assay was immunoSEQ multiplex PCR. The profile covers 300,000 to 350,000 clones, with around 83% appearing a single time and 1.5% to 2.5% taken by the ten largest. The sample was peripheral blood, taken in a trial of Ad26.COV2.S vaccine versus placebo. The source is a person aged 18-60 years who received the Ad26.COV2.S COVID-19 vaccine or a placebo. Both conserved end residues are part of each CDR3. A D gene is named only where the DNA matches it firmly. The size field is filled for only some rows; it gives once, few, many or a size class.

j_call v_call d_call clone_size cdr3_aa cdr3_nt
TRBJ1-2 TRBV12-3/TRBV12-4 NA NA CASSLEGKGGYTF TGTGCCAGCAGTTTGGAGGGGAAGGGAGGCTACACCTTC
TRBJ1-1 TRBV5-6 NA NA CASSLWGNTEAFF TGTGCCAGCAGCTTGTGGGGGAACACTGAAGCTTTCTTT
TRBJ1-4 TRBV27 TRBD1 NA CASSLFGTVNFNEKLFF TGTGCCAGCAGTTTATTTGGGACAGTGAATTTTAATGAAAAACTGTTTTTT
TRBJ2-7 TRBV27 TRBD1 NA CASSPYGQGLGAPYEQYF TGTGCCAGCAGCCCGTACGGACAGGGATTAGGGGCCCCCTACGAGCAGTACTTC
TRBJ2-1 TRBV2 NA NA CASSEALLGDVYNEQFF TGTGCCAGCAGTGAAGCGCTGTTAGGGGATGTATACAATGAGCAGTTCTTC
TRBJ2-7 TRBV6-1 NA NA CASSEPLGTREQYF TGTGCCAGCAGTGAGCCCTTGGGGACTCGTGAGCAGTACTTC
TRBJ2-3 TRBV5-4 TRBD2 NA CASSLPQAGGTDTQYF TGTGCCAGCAGCTTGCCCCAAGCGGGAGGCACAGATACGCAGTATTTT
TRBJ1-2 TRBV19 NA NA CASSTRTRGSNYGYTF TGTGCCAGTAGTACCCGCACTCGAGGGTCTAACTATGGCTACACCTTC
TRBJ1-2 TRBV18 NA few CASSPRNSDYGYTF TGTGCCAGCTCACCACGGAACAGCGACTATGGCTACACCTTC
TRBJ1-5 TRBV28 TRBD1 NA CASSPQTGLVQPQHF TGTGCCAGCAGCCCCCAGACAGGGCTAGTCCAGCCCCAGCATTTT
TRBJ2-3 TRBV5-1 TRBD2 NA CASSLSGTSGDTQYF TGCGCCAGCAGCCTATCCGGGACTAGCGGAGATACGCAGTATTTT
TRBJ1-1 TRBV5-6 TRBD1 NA CASSLVGAGGDTEAFF TGTGCCAGCAGCTTGGTCGGGGCAGGGGGAGACACTGAAGCTTTCTTT
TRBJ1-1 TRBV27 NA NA CASSLNPQGRVGGNTEAFF TGTGCCAGCAGTTTAAACCCACAGGGTCGAGTCGGTGGGAACACTGAAGCTTTCTTT
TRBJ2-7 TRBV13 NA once CASRQGADPSYEQYF TGTGCCAGCAGACAAGGGGCAGATCCCTCCTACGAGCAGTACTTC
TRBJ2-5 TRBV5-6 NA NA CASGATGISQETQYF TGTGCCAGCGGCGCTACCGGGATTTCTCAAGAGACCCAGTACTTC
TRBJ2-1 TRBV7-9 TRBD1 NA CASVLQGAYNEQFF TGTGCCAGCGTCCTACAGGGGGCCTACAATGAGCAGTTCTTC
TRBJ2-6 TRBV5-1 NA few CASSPGISGANVLTF TGCGCCAGCAGTCCCGGTATATCTGGGGCCAACGTCCTGACTTTC
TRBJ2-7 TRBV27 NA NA CASSQGIWYEQYF TGTGCCAGCAGCCAGGGTATCTGGTACGAGCAGTACTTC
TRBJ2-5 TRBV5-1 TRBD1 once CASSSFRDRDVQETQYF TGCGCCAGCAGCTCCTTCCGGGACAGGGACGTCCAAGAGACCCAGTACTTC
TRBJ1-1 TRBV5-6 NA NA CASSVEVKGLNTEAFF TGTGCCAGCAGCGTGGAGGTGAAGGGGTTGAACACTGAAGCTTTCTTT
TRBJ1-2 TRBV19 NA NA CASSTLSREVNYGYTF TGTGCCAGTAGTACCCTTTCTCGGGAGGTTAACTATGGCTACACCTTC
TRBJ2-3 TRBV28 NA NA CASSLISFGISTDTQYF TGTGCCAGCAGTTTAATATCGTTTGGGATTAGCACAGATACGCAGTATTTT
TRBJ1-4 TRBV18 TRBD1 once CASSEQGLEEKLFF TGTGCCAGCTCTGAACAGGGGCTTGAGGAAAAACTGTTTTTT
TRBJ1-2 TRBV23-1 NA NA CASTPTVGPVYGYTF TGCGCCAGCACCCCAACGGTGGGTCCGGTCTATGGCTACACCTTC